This T cell receptor (beta chain) was documented in a study of blood T cell repertoires in COVID-19. Across the study: Samples of COVID-19 (acute and convalescent) were obtained from the United States, Italy and Spain. T cells, B-cell-depleted T cells, or PBMCs supplied cDNA or gDNA.

Authors' processing steps: The authors estimated nucleated cell counts from reference gene primer amplification. The table came from immunoSEQ multiplex PCR; TCRdb's copy has only in-frame clones and leaves some out. The D gene and trimming were derived from the DNA, and the V and J assignments and clone size from that table. The sample shows around 20,000 clones, roughly 88% of them seen only once. Sequencing was performed on peripheral blood. The sequence derives from a human donor in a cohort sampled during active COVID-19. The donor label of this sample is uncertain.

CDR3 amino acids: CASRREIAGTDNEQFF. The CDR3 DNA reads as TGTGCCAGCAGGAGGGAGATAGCGGGGACAGACAATGAGCAGTTCTTC. V and J are TRBV2 and TRBJ2-1, with D possibly matching TRBD2 (8 bases). Trimming cost V 6 bases and J 5 bases, with 20 bases left between them. Germline-derived CDR1 and CDR2 are SNHLY and FYNNEI. The CDR3 is 16 amino acids.